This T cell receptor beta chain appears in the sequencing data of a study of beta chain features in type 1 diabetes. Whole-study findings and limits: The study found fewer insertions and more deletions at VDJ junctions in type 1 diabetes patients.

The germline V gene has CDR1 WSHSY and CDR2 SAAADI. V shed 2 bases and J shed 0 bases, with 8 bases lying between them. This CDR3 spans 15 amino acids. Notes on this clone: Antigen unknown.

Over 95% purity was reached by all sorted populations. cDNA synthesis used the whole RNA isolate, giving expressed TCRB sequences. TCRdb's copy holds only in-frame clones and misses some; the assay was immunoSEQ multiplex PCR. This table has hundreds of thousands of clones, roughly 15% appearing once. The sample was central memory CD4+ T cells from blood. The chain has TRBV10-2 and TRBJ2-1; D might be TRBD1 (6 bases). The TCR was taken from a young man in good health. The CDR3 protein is CASSEHRDSYNEQFF. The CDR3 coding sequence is TGCGCCAGCAGTGAGCACAGGGACTCCTACAATGAGCAGTTCTTC.